Listed below are T cell receptor beta chains from one sample, sequenced in a study of blood T cell repertoires in COVID-19. TCRdb keeps only in-frame clones here, not all; method: immunoSEQ multiplex PCR. The sample carries under 200,000 clones, 80% to 90% recorded once. Specimen: PBMCs or T cells enriched from blood (not recorded which). Source of these receptors: a woman aged 18-29 years who had recovered from COVID-19. The conserved cysteine and the conserved F or W are not part of the CDR3 here.

v_gene	CDR3aa
TRBV10-3	AISESGLSYEQY
TRBV5-1	ASSQGGIENTIY
TRBV28	ASSPGTGEVQVGY
TRBV27	ASSLEGVGYT
TRBV9	ASSVGGGEQFHTDTQY
TRBV5-1	ASSRTSGATDTQY
TRBV6-5	ASSMRPDTDTQY
TRBV20-1	SASQIQGAYEQY
TRBV5-1	ASSEQGAQTEAF
TRBV10-2	ASRDGQIIVEKLF
TRBV6-1	ASSEEAGGGYNEQF
TRBV30	AWRPGANTEAF
TRBV18	ASSLIPGQTPNEQF
TRBV5-1	ASSLLAVSTDTQY
TRBV5-1	ASSLEGLAGDEQY